The rows below give T cell receptor beta chains drawn from one sample of a study of T cell responses to AZD1222 COVID-19 vaccine. Here immunoSEQ multiplex PCR was the method, and the copy in TCRdb shows in-frame clones only, minus some. The data show 55,000 to 75,000 clones, with around nine tenths seen just once and roughly 8% held by the top ten. The material was peripheral blood, obtained on day 0 of AZD1222 vaccination. These receptors originate from an adult in good health. Both conserved end residues are part of each CDR3. Each record gives: V gene, CDR3 length, clone size, D gene, J gene, CDR3 DNA, CDR3 protein. D genes are given only for firm matches. Size values are once, few and many counts, or a class for expanded clones, and some rows have none.

>TRBV3-1/TRBV3-2|16|-|TRBD2|TRBJ2-2
TGTGCCAGCAGCTCAACACGGGGGGGAAACACCGGGGAGCTGTTTTTT
CASSSTRGGNTGELFF
>TRBV27|17|-|-|TRBJ2-1
TGTGCCAGCAGTTTCCTTGTAACAGGATTATTTCACAATGAGCAGTTCTTC
CASSFLVTGLFHNEQFF
>TRBV19|15|-|-|TRBJ2-2
TGTGCCAGCAACCTCCAGGGGAGAGGAACCGGGGAGCTGTTTTTT
CASNLQGRGTGELFF
>TRBV7-7|14|-|-|TRBJ2-7
TGTGCCAGCAGCTTAGCGGCAGGCAACTACGAGCAGTACTTC
CASSLAAGNYEQYF
>TRBV21-1|16|-|-|TRBJ2-5
TGTGCCAGCAGCAAAGTAAGTACAGGGCGTAAAGAGACCCAGTACTTC
CASSKVSTGRKETQYF
>TRBV19|16|-|TRBD1|TRBJ2-1
TGTGCCAGTAGTATAGCTGGGACAGGGGGCAGGAATGAGCAGTTCTTC
CASSIAGTGGRNEQFF
>TRBV6-6|14|-|-|TRBJ2-7
TGTGCCACCAAAGGCGGGACTCCCTTCTACGAGCAGTACTTC
CATKGGTPFYEQYF
>TRBV30|12|-|-|TRBJ2-7
TGTGCCTGGGGGGACGGGAACTACGAGCAGTACTTC
CAWGDGNYEQYF
>TRBV15|14|-|-|TRBJ2-7
TGTGCCACCAGCAGAGGGACTCGCAGCTACGAGCAGTACTTC
CATSRGTRSYEQYF
>TRBV28|15|-|TRBD2|TRBJ2-5
TGTGCCAGAGGGACTAGCGGGAGGATCGGAGAGACCCAGTACTTC
CARGTSGRIGETQYF
>TRBV5-1|15|-|TRBD2|TRBJ2-1
TGCGCCAGCAGCTTGAGGGGGACTAGCGGGAATGAGCAGTTCTTC
CASSLRGTSGNEQFF
>TRBV5-1|16|-|TRBD2|TRBJ2-7
TGCGCCAGCAGCTTGCCCGGACTAGCGAGTTCCTACGAGCAGTACTTC
CASSLPGLASSYEQYF
>TRBV28|15|-|-|TRBJ2-5
TGTGCCAGCAGTTTCGTCGGGAATATTAAAGAGACCCAGTACTTC
CASSFVGNIKETQYF
>TRBV27|13|-|-|TRBJ2-6
TGTGCCAGCAGTTACTCTGGGGCCAACGTCCTGACTTTC
CASSYSGANVLTF
>TRBV7-8|16|once|TRBD2|TRBJ2-5
TGTGCCAGCAGCTTCGTAGCGGGAGGGCAGCAAGAGACCCAGTACTTC
CASSFVAGGQQETQYF
>TRBV2|13|-|-|TRBJ1-2
TGTGCCAGCAGCTTTGACAGTTATTATGGCTACACCTTC
CASSFDSYYGYTF
>TRBV7-4|17|-|-|TRBJ2-2
TGTGCCAGCAGCCTAAGTTCGGGAGCGAAGAACACCGGGGAGCTGTTTTTT
CASSLSSGAKNTGELFF
>TRBV11-3|14|-|-|TRBJ2-1
TGTGCCAGCAGCCCAGGCCCATCTAACAATGAGCAGTTCTTC
CASSPGPSNNEQFF
>TRBV24-1|19|-|TRBD2|TRBJ2-3
TGTGCCACCAGTGATCCGACCCGACTAGCGGGAGTTAGCACAGATACGCAGTATTTT
CATSDPTRLAGVSTDTQYF
>TRBV7-9|12|once|-|TRBJ1-1
TGTGCCAGCAGCTTAGTGAGGGGAAGCGCTTTCTTT
CASSLVRGSAFF
>TRBV10-2|13|-|TRBD2|TRBJ2-1
TGCGCCAGCGGGAGACTAGCGGGAGATGAGCAGTTCTTC
CASGRLAGDEQFF
>TRBV18|15|-|-|TRBJ2-7
TGTGCCAGCTCACCCATAACAGTTTCGGGCTACGAGCAGTACTTC
CASSPITVSGYEQYF
>TRBV18|13|-|-|TRBJ1-4
TGTGCCAGCTCACCCGGACAGATAGAAAAACTGTTTTTT
CASSPGQIEKLFF
>TRBV6-1|15|-|TRBD2|TRBJ2-3
TGTGCCAGCAGTGAGGGTAGCGGGAACACAGATACGCAGTATTTT
CASSEGSGNTDTQYF
>TRBV7-9|14|-|-|TRBJ1-4
TGTGCCAGCAGCTTATCACACTTTAATGAAAAACTGTTTTTT
CASSLSHFNEKLFF
>TRBV5-1|15|-|TRBD1|TRBJ1-1
TGCGCCAGCAGCTGGACGGGACAGCAGAACACTGAAGCTTTCTTT
CASSWTGQQNTEAFF
>TRBV5-1|14|-|-|TRBJ1-5
TGCGCCAGCAGCTTGGGTGGGATAAATCAGCCCCAGCATTTT
CASSLGGINQPQHF
>TRBV12-3/TRBV12-4|12|-|-|TRBJ1-1
TGTGCCAGCAGTTTCGTGCGGACTGAAGCTTTCTTT
CASSFVRTEAFF
>TRBV6-2/TRBV6-3|17|-|-|TRBJ2-6
TGTGCCAGCAGTTACTCGGAATTCGGTTCTGGGGCCAACGTCCTGACTTTC
CASSYSEFGSGANVLTF
>TRBV28|15|-|-|TRBJ2-7
TGTGCCAGCAGTTTATTTCAGCCTAGCCCTTACGAGCAGTACTTC
CASSLFQPSPYEQYF
>TRBV7-2|15|-|-|TRBJ1-5
TGTGCCAGCAGCTTAGAAGTTTTTACTATGCAGCCCCAGCATTTT
CASSLEVFTMQPQHF
>TRBV7-8|16|-|-|TRBJ1-1
TGTGCCAGCAGCTTAGGGTATAAGGCGGAGAACACTGAAGCTTTCTTT
CASSLGYKAENTEAFF
>TRBV23-1|15|-|TRBD1|TRBJ2-5
TGCGCCAGCAGTCAAGGGGGGACAGGGGGAGAGACCCAGTACTTC
CASSQGGTGGETQYF
>TRBV19|19|-|TRBD2|TRBJ2-1
TGTGCCAGTAGCTTAACTAGCGGGAGGGCCGGGAGTCCCTACAATGAGCAGTTCTTC
CASSLTSGRAGSPYNEQFF
>TRBV7-7|16|few|TRBD2|TRBJ2-1
TGTGCTAGCAGCTTTGATGCGGGAGCCTCCTACAATGAGCAGTTCTTC
CASSFDAGASYNEQFF
>TRBV7-9|14|-|-|TRBJ1-2
TGTGCCAGCAGCTTATCGGCGGCTAACTATGGCTACACCTTC
CASSLSAANYGYTF
>TRBV9|15|-|-|TRBJ2-6
TGTGCCAGCAGCTCACACACCCGCGGGGCCAACGTCCTGACTTTC
CASSSHTRGANVLTF
>TRBV6-5|13|-|-|TRBJ1-4
TGTGCCAGCAGGGGTAGGGGGAATGAAAAACTGTTTTTT
CASRGRGNEKLFF
>TRBV9|16|-|-|TRBJ2-7
TGTGCCAGTTCCCCGCGAACTAGCCGACTTACCTACGAGCAGTACTTC
CASSPRTSRLTYEQYF
>TRBV7-3|15|-|TRBD2|TRBJ2-5
TGTGCCAGCTCCCCGGGTACTAGCGGGCCGGTAACCCAGTACTTC
CASSPGTSGPVTQYF
>TRBV30|14|-|-|TRBJ1-2
TGTGCCTGGATCCCGACCGCGTCCTCAGGTGGCTACACCTTC
CAWIPTASSGGYTF
>TRBV6-5|14|once|-|TRBJ1-2
TGTGCCAGCAGTTACCGTGATTCCCGGTTTGGCTACACCTTC
CASSYRDSRFGYTF
>TRBV29-1|15|-|TRBD2|TRBJ2-5
TGCAGCGTCACGGGACTAGCGGGAGTCAGTGAGACCCAGTACTTC
CSVTGLAGVSETQYF
>TRBV4-1|17|-|TRBD2|TRBJ2-6
TGCGCCAGCAGCCAAGGGGAGGGTAACTCTGGGGCCAACGTCCTGACTTTC
CASSQGEGNSGANVLTF
>TRBV6-2/TRBV6-3|14|-|TRBD1|TRBJ2-7
TGTGCCAGCAGTTACGGGACAGACTCCTACGAGCAGTACTTC
CASSYGTDSYEQYF
>TRBV7-9|15|-|TRBD1|TRBJ1-2
TGTGCCAGCAGCTTAGCGGGACAGTATAACTATGGCTACACCTTC
CASSLAGQYNYGYTF
>TRBV6-5|14|-|-|TRBJ1-5
TGTGCCAGCAGCCGGGACAAGGGACAACAGCCCCAGCATTTT
CASSRDKGQQPQHF
>TRBV4-1|15|-|-|TRBJ1-4
TGCGCCAGCAGCCATGGAGGAAATCAAAATGAAAAACTGTTTTTT
CASSHGGNQNEKLFF
>TRBV25-1|14|-|-|TRBJ1-1
TGTGCCAGCAGTGCAACAGGAAAACGCGGTGAAGCTTTCTTT
CASSATGKRGEAFF
>TRBV7-9|16|-|-|TRBJ2-7
TGTGCCAGCAGCTATAAGCCAGGGGAATCATCCTACGAGCAGTACTTC
CASSYKPGESSYEQYF
>TRBV19|15|-|-|TRBJ2-7
TGTGCCAGTAGTGGGGCCGTGGCCTCAGCCTACGAGCAGTACTTC
CASSGAVASAYEQYF
>TRBV5-1|16|-|-|TRBJ2-3
TGCGCCAGCAGCTTGGGTCTGGAACTCAGCACAGATACGCAGTATTTT
CASSLGLELSTDTQYF
>TRBV5-3|14|-|-|TRBJ2-5
TGTGCCAGAAGCCACCGGGGGCCGCAAGAGACCCAGTACTTC
CARSHRGPQETQYF
>TRBV5-8|13|-|TRBD2|TRBJ2-7
TGTGCCAGCAGCCCCGGACTAGCTAGCGAGCAGTACTTC
CASSPGLASEQYF
>TRBV7-2|15|-|-|TRBJ2-1
TGTGCCAGCAGCTGGGGGCCTAGCTCCTACAATGAGCAGTTCTTC
CASSWGPSSYNEQFF
>TRBV6-1|15|-|-|TRBJ2-7
TGTGCCAGCAGTGAAGAAGTGGGGGGCTCGAGAGAGCAGTACTTC
CASSEEVGGSREQYF
>TRBV29-1|13|-|TRBD1|TRBJ2-5
TGCAGCGTGCCGACAGGGCGACAAGAGACCCAGTACTTC
CSVPTGRQETQYF
>TRBV19|13|-|-|TRBJ1-1
TGTGCCACCTCTCTAAGGGGTCGCTACGAAGCTTTCTTT
CATSLRGRYEAFF
>TRBV19|17|-|TRBD1|TRBJ1-5
TGTGCCAGTAGTAGCCACCGGGACAGGGGCAGGGTTCAGCCCCAGCATTTT
CASSSHRDRGRVQPQHF
>TRBV28|13|-|-|TRBJ1-3
TGTGCCAGCAGTTTTCTAGACCGAAACACCATATATTTT
CASSFLDRNTIYF